Sequencing of this T cell receptor beta chain was carried out in a study of Graves' ophthalmopathy and Graves' hyperthyroidism. Researchers took RNA transcripts and amplified TCR beta CDR3 regions from them. Scientists carried out first-round RT-PCR using HTBI primers and then a second-round multiplex PCR. TCRdb re-called the multiplex PCR reads with MiXCR, one entry per CDR3 protein. The table records about 380,000 distinct CDR3 sequences, 15% of them present only once. V was pared by 5 bases and J by 14 bases, with 22 bases between. Germline V gene sequence: CDR1 SGHVS, CDR2 FNYEAQ. The CDR3 runs to 14 residues. To note about this clonotype: This clone may be a read error of a much larger clone one base away.

The source is a woman between 18 and 30 years old with stable Graves' hyperthyroidism. The chain recombines TRBV7-6 with TRBJ1-3; no firm D call. Material: peripheral blood. CDR3 sequence reads: CASSLRRSALVVYF. CDR3 in DNA: TGTGCCAGCAGCCTAAGAAGGTCGGCCCTTGTTGTATATTTT.